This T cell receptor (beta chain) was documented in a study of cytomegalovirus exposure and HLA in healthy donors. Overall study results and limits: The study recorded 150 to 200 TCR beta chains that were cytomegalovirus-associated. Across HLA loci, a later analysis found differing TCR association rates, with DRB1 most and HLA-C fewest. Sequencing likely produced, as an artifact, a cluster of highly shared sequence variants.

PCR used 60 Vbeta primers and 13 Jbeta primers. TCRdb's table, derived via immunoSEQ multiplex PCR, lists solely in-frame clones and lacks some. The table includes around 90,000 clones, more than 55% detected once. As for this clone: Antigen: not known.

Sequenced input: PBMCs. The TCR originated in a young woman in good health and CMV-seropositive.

The DNA of the CDR3 is TGTGCCAGCAGCCGCGGGGGGGCTGAAGAGACCCAGTACTTC. It yields the protein CASSRGGAEETQYF. The chain uses TRBV9 and TRBJ2-5, with 9 nucleotides matching TRBD2. V dropped 4 bases and J dropped 3; count of bases not matched to a gene: 4. This CDR3 spans 14 amino acids. Germline loops: CDR1 SGDLS, CDR2 YYNGEE.